This TCR beta chain was observed in a study of shared clonotypes between healthy human individuals. Study-level background: Three plates each covered CD4 naive and memory; CD8 naive two, CD8 memory one. Study-wide results and caveats: Sampling involved blood alone; tissue repertoires likely differ. Estimated richness was generally greater in naive than memory subsets.

The method was immunoSEQ multiplex PCR; TCRdb's version includes in-frame clones alone and lacks a portion of them. The sample has about 1 million clones, around 76% seen once. As regards this clone: No antigen is known for it.

This CDR3 is 15 amino acids long. CDR1 is GTSNPN, CDR2 SVGIG, per germline (reference sequence). Trimming at V came to 2 bases and at J to 1 base, leaving 6 bases not matched to a gene. The sequencing sample was made of memory CD4+ T cells sorted from blood. As to subset: CD45RA-negative fraction. This chain connects TRBV30 to TRBJ1-1; TRBD1 agrees at 8 bases. The TCR comes from a young man in good health. Here the CDR3 DNA reads TGTGCCTGGAGTCCAGGGGGCGTGGGGAACACTGAAGCTTTCTTT. Amino acid sequence: CAWSPGGVGNTEAFF.